Listed below are T cell receptor beta chains from one sample, sequenced in a study of T cells expressing NK-cell markers. TCRdb re-analyzed the 5' RACE reads; it lists each CDR3 protein once, without DNA. The sample table includes about 460,000 distinct CDR3 sequences. Sequenced: blood T cells: a sorted CD56 or NKG2C T cell subset, CD4+ or CD8+ T cells, or bulk PBMC T cells (not recorded which). The receptor set was obtained from a woman in her 50s in good health. Both conserved end residues are part of each CDR3.

TRBJ2-1,TRBV30,CAWSFTGLQDEQFF
TRBJ2-7,TRBV20-1,CSARGLAGQYF
TRBJ2-1,TRBV5-1,CASTLGGGSRYEQFF
TRBJ2-1,TRBV29-1,CSVVGGGKAYNEQFF
TRBJ2-7,TRBV20-1,CSATSQPPMKQYF
TRBJ2-1,TRBV25-1,CASSPTSGPTNEQFF
TRBJ2-2,TRBV28,CASSRLEVTGELFF
TRBJ2-7,TRBV4-2,CASSNPGGEQYF
TRBJ2-7,TRBV19,CASSIGTAYEQYF
TRBJ2-5,TRBV4-1,CASSQEGGTQETQYF
TRBJ2-2,TRBV3-1,CASSPVLGLGGELFF
TRBJ2-1,TRBV10-1,CASSERASSYNEQFF
TRBJ1-4,TRBV15,CATTKRSSGTGAVMRATNEKLFF
TRBJ1-5,TRBV12-3/TRBV12-4,CASSRRQGGQPQHF
TRBJ2-1,TRBV6-2/TRBV6-3,CASMPGHTTSEQFF
TRBJ1-3,TRBV5-1,CASSQGTAGNTIYF
TRBJ2-1,TRBV18,CASSPRVADRIEQFF
TRBJ2-2,TRBV7-7,CASGTSGSIGGELFF
TRBJ1-3,TRBV12-3/TRBV12-4,CASSLSGQAQSKGNTIYF